This T cell receptor (beta chain) is drawn from a study of cytomegalovirus exposure and HLA in healthy donors. The PCR ran on 60 Vbeta and 13 Jbeta primers. Per the study methods: Among the unique TCR beta chains that a later analysis counted, around 82 million in all, roughly 9.9 million were shared. Libraries were prepared by immunoSEQ multiplex PCR; TCRdb keeps only in-frame clonotypes and omits some of them. From that table come the V and J calls and clone size; the DNA was used to work out D and trimming. The sample yields 150,000 to 200,000 clones, around 74% seen once. Donors were nominally healthy when sampled, though unrecorded immune exposures were likely. Points on this clone: Its antigen is as yet unknown.

Unmatched junction bases numbered 8, after V lost 5 bases and J lost 8 bases. The CDR3 has 13 residues. CDR1 is SGHTA and CDR2 is FQGNSA in the germline V gene. Regarding the study as a whole: Data from an earlier analysis indicated that most TCR beta V segments were productive either about 90% or about 30% of the time.

Material: PBMCs. The chain carries TRBV7-2 and TRBJ1-2; 7 nucleotides line up with TRBD1. This clonotype was obtained from a female donor in good health and CMV-seronegative. DNA for the CDR3: TGTGCCAGCAGCCCCCCTGACAGGGCGGGCTACACCTTC. Translating gives CASSPPDRAGYTF.